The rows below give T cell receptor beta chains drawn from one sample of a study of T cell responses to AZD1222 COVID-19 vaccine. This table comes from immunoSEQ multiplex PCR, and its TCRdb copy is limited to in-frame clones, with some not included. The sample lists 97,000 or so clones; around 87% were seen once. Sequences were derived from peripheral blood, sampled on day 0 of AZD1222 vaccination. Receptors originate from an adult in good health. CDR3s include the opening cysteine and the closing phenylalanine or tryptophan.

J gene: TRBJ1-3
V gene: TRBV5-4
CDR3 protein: CASSLASGGDSGNTIYF

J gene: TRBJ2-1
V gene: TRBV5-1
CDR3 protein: CASRRVGGSSYNEQFF

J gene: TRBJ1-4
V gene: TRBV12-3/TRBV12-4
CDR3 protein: CASSWAAEKLFF

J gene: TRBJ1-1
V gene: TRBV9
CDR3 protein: CASSVDTGRGDMDTEAFF

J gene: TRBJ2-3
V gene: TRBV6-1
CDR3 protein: CASSEGTGGSDTQYF

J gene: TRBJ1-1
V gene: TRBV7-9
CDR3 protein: CASSTGDGNTEAFF

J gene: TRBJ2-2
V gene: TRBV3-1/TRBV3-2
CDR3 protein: CASSQRQVTGELFF

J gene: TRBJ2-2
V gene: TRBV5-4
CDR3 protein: CASSDRRGTGELFF

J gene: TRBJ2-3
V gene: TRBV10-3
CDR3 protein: CAISEFDRKTDTQYF

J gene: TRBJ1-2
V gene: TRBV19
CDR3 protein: CASSTPDRGFTDGYTF

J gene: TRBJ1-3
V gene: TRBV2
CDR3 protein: CASSDPQAGNTIYF

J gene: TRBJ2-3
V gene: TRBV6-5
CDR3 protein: CATGLAGPTDTQYF

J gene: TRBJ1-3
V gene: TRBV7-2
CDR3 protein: CASSLAQGLDTIYF

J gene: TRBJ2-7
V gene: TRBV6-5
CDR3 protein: CASSYGRYGEQYF

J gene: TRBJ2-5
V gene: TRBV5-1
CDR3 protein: CASSFRGRETQYF

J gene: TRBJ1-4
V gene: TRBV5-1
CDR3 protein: CASSQNNEKLFF

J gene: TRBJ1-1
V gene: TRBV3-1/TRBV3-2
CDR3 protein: CASSPLTGGEDTEAFF

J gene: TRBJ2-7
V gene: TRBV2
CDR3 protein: CASRAPTGGSHEQYF

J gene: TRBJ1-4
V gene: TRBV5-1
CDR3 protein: CASSSGQATNEKLFF

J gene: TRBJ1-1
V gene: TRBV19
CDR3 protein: CASSPDDSGLNTEAFF

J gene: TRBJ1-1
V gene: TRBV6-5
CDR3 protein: CASSRLGGSNTEAFF

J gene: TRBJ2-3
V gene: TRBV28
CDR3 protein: CASSPTTGRITDTQYF

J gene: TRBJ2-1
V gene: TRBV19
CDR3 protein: CASSIVSGVGNEQFF

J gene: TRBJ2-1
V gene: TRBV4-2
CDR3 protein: CASSQASGTVDTYNEQFF

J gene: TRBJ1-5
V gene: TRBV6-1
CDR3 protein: CASRRQGDQPQHF

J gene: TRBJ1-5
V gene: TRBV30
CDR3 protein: CAWSVGVDQPQHF

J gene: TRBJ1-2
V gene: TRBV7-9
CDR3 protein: CASSLMLGGSGYTF

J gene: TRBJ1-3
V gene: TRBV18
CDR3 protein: CASSPGQGGNTIYF

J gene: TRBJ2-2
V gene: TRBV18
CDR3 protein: CASSHSYSGDTGELFF

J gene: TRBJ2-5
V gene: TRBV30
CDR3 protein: CAWRERETQYF

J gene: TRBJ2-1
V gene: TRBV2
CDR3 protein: CASRKASSEQFF

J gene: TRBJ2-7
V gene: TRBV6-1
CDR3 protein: CASSESTDGSYEQYF

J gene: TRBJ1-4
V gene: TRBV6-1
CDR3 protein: CASSEVTSQLFF

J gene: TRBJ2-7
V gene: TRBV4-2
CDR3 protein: CASSQDMGAGETYEQYF

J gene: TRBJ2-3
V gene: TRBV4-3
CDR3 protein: CASSQDPLAGRTDTQYF

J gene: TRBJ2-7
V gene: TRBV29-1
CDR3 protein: CSVSLPGTVSYEQYF

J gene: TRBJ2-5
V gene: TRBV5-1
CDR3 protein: CASSPRIEETQYF

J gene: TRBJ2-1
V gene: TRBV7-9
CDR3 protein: CASSPGQGGDEQFF

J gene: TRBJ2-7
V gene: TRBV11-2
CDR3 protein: CASSLDFSTEYF

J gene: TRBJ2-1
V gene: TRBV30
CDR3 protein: CACPGTSDSYNEQFF

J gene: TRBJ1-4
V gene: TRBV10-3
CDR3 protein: CATSGLTEKLFF

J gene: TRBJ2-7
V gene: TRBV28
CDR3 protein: CASITTGGQGFDEQYF

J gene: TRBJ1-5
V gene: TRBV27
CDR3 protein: CASRAGTGSYSNQPQHF

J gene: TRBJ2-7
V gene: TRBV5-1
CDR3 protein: CASCREAGSYEQYF

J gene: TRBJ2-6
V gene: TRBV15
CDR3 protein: CATRPDLGSGANVLTF

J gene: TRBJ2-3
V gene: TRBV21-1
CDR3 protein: CASSTTYPGLLDTDTQYF

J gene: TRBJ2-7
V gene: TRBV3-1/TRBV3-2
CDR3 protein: CASSQVVQGLEQYF